This TCR beta chain was sequenced in a study of control samples from healthy donors and cancer patients. Germline values: CDR1 SGHDN, CDR2 FVKESK. This CDR3 spans 17 amino acids. With 4 bases removed from V and 2 bases from J, the gap between germline ends came to 19 bases. TCRdb keeps only in-frame clones here, not all; method: immunoSEQ multiplex PCR. The sample consists of some 120,000 clones, over 90% of them appearing once. The chain joins TRBV14 to TRBJ2-3, with unresolved D. The source of this sequence is a man aged 25 to 40 in good health. The sequenced material came from blood. CDR3 residues: CASSLRRPVQPTDTQYF. CDR3 coding DNA: TGTGCCAGCAGCCTTCGGAGACCTGTTCAACCCACAGATACGCAGTATTTT.